The rows below give T cell receptor beta chains drawn from one sample of a study of T cells after yellow fever vaccination. TCRdb fed the 5' RACE reads into MiXCR, producing one record per CDR3 protein. The data contain about 260,000 distinct CDR3 sequences, 10% to 15% of them singletons. Source: CD4+ T cells sorted from PBMCs, taken 45 days after the yellow fever booster vaccination. The receptor source for this set is a man aged 25 to 40 who received the YFV17D yellow fever vaccine. The CDR3 runs from the conserved cysteine through the conserved F or W.

J gene	V gene	CDR3 protein
TRBJ2-5	TRBV12-3/TRBV12-4	CASRARRDRVETKYF
TRBJ2-1	TRBV18	CASSPFSGDTGYNEQFF
TRBJ2-3	TRBV12-3/TRBV12-4	CASSITSTDTQYF
TRBJ1-5	TRBV20-1	CSASKGAGNQPQHF
TRBJ2-1	TRBV20-1	CSASGLVGNEQFF
TRBJ2-1	TRBV7-2	CASIAGGPNYNEQFF
TRBJ2-1	TRBV29-1	CSVPGLGVYNEQFF
TRBJ2-3	TRBV20-1	CSARLREAGDTQYF
TRBJ2-1	TRBV7-2	CASSLPALGEQFF
TRBJ1-2	TRBV7-9	CASSDTYGYTF
TRBJ1-2	TRBV20-1	CSASDLRRLYGYTF
TRBJ1-2	TRBV25-1	CASSELGGGSNYGYTF
TRBJ1-5	TRBV5-1	CASSSGTEGQPQHF
TRBJ1-4	TRBV5-1	CASSLSRARGEKLFF
TRBJ2-7	TRBV12-3/TRBV12-4	CASSQFGGSYEQYF
TRBJ2-7	TRBV6-5	CASSYDSLRVEQYF
TRBJ2-3	TRBV7-9	CASRGRGDTQYF
TRBJ2-7	TRBV15	CATSIGAAQDYEQYF
TRBJ2-7	TRBV20-1	CSARDLYAYGGSYEQYF
TRBJ2-7	TRBV7-2	CASSFVGGEGYEQYF
TRBJ2-1	TRBV14	CASSHGLLQFF
TRBJ1-2	TRBV6-6	CASSYGTVYGYTF